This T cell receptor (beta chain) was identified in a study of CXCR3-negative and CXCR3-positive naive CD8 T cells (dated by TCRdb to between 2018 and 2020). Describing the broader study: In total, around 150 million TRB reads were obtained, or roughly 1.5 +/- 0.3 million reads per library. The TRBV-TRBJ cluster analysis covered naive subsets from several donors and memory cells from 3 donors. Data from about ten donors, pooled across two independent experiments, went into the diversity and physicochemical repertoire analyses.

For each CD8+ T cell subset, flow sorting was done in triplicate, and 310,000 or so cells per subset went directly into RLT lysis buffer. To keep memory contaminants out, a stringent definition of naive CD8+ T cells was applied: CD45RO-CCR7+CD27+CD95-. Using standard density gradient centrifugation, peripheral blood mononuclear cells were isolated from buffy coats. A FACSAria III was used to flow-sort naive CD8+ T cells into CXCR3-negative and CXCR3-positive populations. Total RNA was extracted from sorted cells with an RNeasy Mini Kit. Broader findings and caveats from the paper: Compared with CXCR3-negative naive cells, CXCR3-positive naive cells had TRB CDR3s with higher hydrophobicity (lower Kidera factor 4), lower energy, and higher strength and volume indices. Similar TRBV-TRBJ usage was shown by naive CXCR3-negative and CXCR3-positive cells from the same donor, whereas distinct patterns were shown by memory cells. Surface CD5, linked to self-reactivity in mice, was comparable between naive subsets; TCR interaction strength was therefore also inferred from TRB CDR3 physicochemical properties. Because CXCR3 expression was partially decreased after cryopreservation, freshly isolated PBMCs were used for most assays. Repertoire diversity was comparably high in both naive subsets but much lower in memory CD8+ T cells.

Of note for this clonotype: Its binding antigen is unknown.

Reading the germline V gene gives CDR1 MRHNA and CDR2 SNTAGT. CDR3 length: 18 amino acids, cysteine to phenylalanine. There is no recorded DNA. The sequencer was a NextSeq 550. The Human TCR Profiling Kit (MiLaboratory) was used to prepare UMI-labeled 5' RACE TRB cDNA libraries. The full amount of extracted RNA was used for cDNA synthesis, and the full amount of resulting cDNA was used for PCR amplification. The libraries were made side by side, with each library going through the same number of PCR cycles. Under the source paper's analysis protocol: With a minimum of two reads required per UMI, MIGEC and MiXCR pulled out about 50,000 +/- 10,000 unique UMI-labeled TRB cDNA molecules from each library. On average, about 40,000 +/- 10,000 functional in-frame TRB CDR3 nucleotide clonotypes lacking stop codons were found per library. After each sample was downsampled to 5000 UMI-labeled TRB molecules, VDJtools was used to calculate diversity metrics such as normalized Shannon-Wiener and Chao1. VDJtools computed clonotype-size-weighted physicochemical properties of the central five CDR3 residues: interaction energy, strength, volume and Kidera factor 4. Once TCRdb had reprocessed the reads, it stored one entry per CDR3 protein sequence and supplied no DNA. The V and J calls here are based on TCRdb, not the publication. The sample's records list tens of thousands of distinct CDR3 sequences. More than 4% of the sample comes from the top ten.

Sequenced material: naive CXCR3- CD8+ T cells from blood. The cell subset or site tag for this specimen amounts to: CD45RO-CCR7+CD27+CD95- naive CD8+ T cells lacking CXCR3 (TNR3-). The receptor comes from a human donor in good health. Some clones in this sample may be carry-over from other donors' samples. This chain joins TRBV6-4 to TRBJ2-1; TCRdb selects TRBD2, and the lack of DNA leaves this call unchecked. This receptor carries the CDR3 CASSDSPGLAGLRGEQFF.